These 27 T cell receptor beta chains were all obtained from the same sample, sequenced in a study of CD8 T cells in Susac syndrome. With random hexamers, reverse transcription was performed on about 0.5 to 1 ug of RNA. TCRdb independently ran MiXCR on the immunoSEQ multiplex PCR reads; one entry per CDR3 protein. Found here are under 200,000 distinct CDR3 sequences, 90% to 96% of them singletons; the top ten hold roughly 0.12%. Sequences were obtained from CD4+ T cells from PBMCs. The receptors originated from a human donor with Susac syndrome.

This clonotype was counted a single time. CDR3 protein: CAWSVRRVGETQYF. CDR3 nucleotides: TGTGCCTGGAGTGTTCGGCGGGTCGGGGAGACCCAGTACTTC. The chain is built from TRBV30 and TRBJ2-5; perhaps TRBD2 as D (5 bases). Germline V lookup: CDR1 GTSNPN, CDR2 SVGIG (reference sequence). With 0 bases removed from V and 5 bases from J, the gap between germline ends came to 13 bases. CDR3 length: 14 residues.

The V call is TRBV11-2, the J call TRBJ2-1; TRBD1 is a possible D gene (5 bases). Trimming pared 6 bases from V and 10 bases from J, leaving 10 bases between. This CDR3 is built from 11 residues. Germline loops: CDR1 SGHAT, CDR2 FQNNGV. The CDR3 DNA is TGTGCCAGCAGGGCAGGGTTCGAGCAGTTCTTC. As protein: CASRAGFEQFF.

V and J are TRBV7-6 and TRBJ2-5; 12 bases map to TRBD1. The CDR3 is made up of 14 amino acids. The germline gives CDR1 SGHVS, CDR2 FNYEAQ. The V segment lost 6 bases and the J segment 4 bases; nucleotides outside the gene matches: 3. The CDR3 is CASSWDRGRETQYF. DNA for the CDR3: TGTGCCAGCAGTTGGGACAGGGGGCGAGAGACCCAGTACTTC.

The chain carries TRBV28 and TRBJ2-3; D uncertain. V lost 4 bases, J lost 4 bases, and 9 bases lay in between. Germline CDR1 reads MDHEN; CDR2 reads SYDVKM. The CDR3 has 13 residues. The CDR3 DNA reads as TGTGCCAGCAGTTACAGTGGTTCAGATACGCAGTATTTT. Translation: CASSYSGSDTQYF.

This clonotype was seen a single time. This chain connects TRBV29-1 to TRBJ2-2; D is ambiguous. Germline CDR1 SQVTM, CDR2 ANQGSEA. The CDR3 extends over 12 amino acids. The V and J ends lost 4 bases and 6 bases respectively, with 9 bases between them. The CDR3 reads CSVVDPPGELFF. DNA for the CDR3: TGCAGCGTTGTAGACCCGCCCGGGGAGCTGTTTTTT.

The chain has TRBV28 and TRBJ2-7, with TRBD1 matching over 9 bases. CDR1 and CDR2 (germline): MDHEN, SYDVKM. After removal of 2 bases from V and 6 bases from J, the junction contained 8 bases not matched to a gene. The CDR3 is made up of 15 amino acids. This CDR3 reads CASSLLDRGAAEQYF. Here the CDR3 DNA reads TGTGCCAGCAGTTTACTGGACAGGGGAGCTGCCGAGCAGTACTTC. Filled out from reference TRBV28 and TRBJ2-7, the complete variable domain reads DVKVTQSSRYLVKRTGEKVFLECVQDMDHENMFWYRQDPGLGLRLIYFSYDVKMKEKGDIPEGYSVSREKKERFSLILESASTNQTSMYLCASSLLDRGAAEQYFGPGTRLTVT.

J is TRBJ1-5 and V is TRBV12-3 or TRBV12-4; D unresolved. The CDR3 runs 12 residues. Trimming stripped 6 bases from V and 8 bases from J, with 11 bases between. In nucleotides, the CDR3 is TGTGCCAGCAGCCGAGGGCGAGAGCCCCAGCATTTT. It codes for CASSRGREPQHF.

The chain recombines TRBV9 with TRBJ2-3, with TRBD1 matching over 9 bases. Looked up from germline, CDR1 is SGDLS and CDR2 is YYNGEE. V gave up 6 bases and J gave up 2 bases; unmatched junction bases: 7. The CDR3 spans 15 residues. The CDR3 sequence is CASTVGTGNTDTQYF. The CDR3 bases are TGTGCCAGCACCGTCGGGACAGGGAACACAGATACGCAGTATTTT.

This chain connects TRBV30 to TRBJ1-2; tentatively, D is TRBD1 (6 bases). With 0 bases removed from V and 2 bases from J, the gap between germline ends came to 10 bases. From germline, CDR1 is GTSNPN and CDR2 SVGIG (reference sequence). The CDR3 has 14 amino acids. The CDR3 sequence: CAWSVQQGNYGYTF. As DNA, the CDR3 is TGTGCCTGGAGTGTACAGCAGGGGAACTATGGCTACACCTTC. The full variable domain, rest sourced from reference TRBV30 and TRBJ1-2, is SQTIHQWPATLVQPVGSPLSLECTVEGTSNPNLYWYRQAAGRGLQLLFYSVGIGQISSEVPQNLSASRPQDRQFILSSKKLLLSDSGFYLCAWSVQQGNYGYTFGSGTRLTVV.

The chain carries TRBV12-5 and TRBJ1-2; no reliable D call. The CDR3 extends over 14 amino acids. Germline CDR1 is LGHNT and CDR2 is FRNRAP. Trimming cost V 3 bases and J 3 bases, with 11 bases left between them. This chain's CDR3 is CASGFGPIDYGYTF. CDR3 nucleotides: TGTGCTAGTGGTTTCGGACCGATAGACTATGGCTACACCTTC.

The rearrangement uses TRBV30 and TRBJ1-5, with unresolved D. Trimming removed 1 base at V and 6 bases at J, with 10 bases between. The CDR3 has 13 amino acids. Germline-derived CDR1 and CDR2 are GTSNPN and SVGIG (reference sequence). The chain's CDR3 is CAWSAKGSQPQHF. The CDR3 bases are TGTGCCTGGAGTGCAAAGGGTTCTCAGCCCCAGCATTTT. The variable domain in full, completed from reference TRBV30 and TRBJ1-5, reads SQTIHQWPATLVQPVGSPLSLECTVEGTSNPNLYWYRQAAGRGLQLLFYSVGIGQISSEVPQNLSASRPQDRQFILSSKKLLLSDSGFYLCAWSAKGSQPQHFGDGTRLSIL.

V and J are TRBV29-1 and TRBJ2-5; 8 nucleotides line up with TRBD2. CDR1 and CDR2 (germline): SQVTM, ANQGSEA. The CDR3 consists of 14 residues. V dropped 4 bases and J dropped 5; count of bases not matched to a gene: 9. The CDR3: CSVGRGVSGETQYF. Here the CDR3 DNA reads TGCAGCGTTGGGCGGGGGGTTTCGGGGGAGACCCAGTACTTC.

The genes are TRBV12-3 or TRBV12-4 and TRBJ1-2, with D possibly TRBD1 on 5 matching bases. Trimming pared 3 bases from V and 0 bases from J, leaving 14 bases between. The length of the CDR3 is 16 residues. The chain's CDR3 is CASSFLQVLANYGYTF. The CDR3 DNA reads TGTGCCAGCAGTTTTTTACAGGTCCTAGCTAACTATGGCTACACCTTC.

V and J are TRBV7-2 and TRBJ1-1; D gene unclear. Germline CDR1 is SGHTA and CDR2 is FQGNSA. Trimming cost V 5 bases and J 0 bases, with 10 bases left between them. This CDR3 has 14 amino acids. The CDR3 DNA sequence: TGTGCCAGCAGCCAGGCCAGCATGAACACTGAAGCTTTCTTT. Its protein product is CASSQASMNTEAFF.

The DNA for the CDR3 is TGTGCCAGCAGCTTGAGAGGGGGGAGCTACACCTTC. It specifies CASSLRGGSYTF. V usage is TRBV5-6 and J usage is TRBJ1-2; perhaps TRBD1 as D (6 bases). CDR3 size: 12 residues. Germline-derived CDR1 and CDR2 are SGHDT and YYEEEE. The V end was cut by 1 base, the J end by 9 bases, with 10 bases between.

This clonotype has just one count. At one end, the junction sequence differs from germline, possibly due to a read error. The V call is TRBV30, the J call TRBJ1-1; a possible D gene is TRBD1 (5 bases). Germline V gives CDR1 GTSNPN, CDR2 SVGIG (reference sequence). This CDR3 comprises 11 residues. The chain's CDR3 is CAWSGDSEAFF. The DNA for the CDR3 is TGTGCCTGGAGTGGAGACAGTGAAGCCTTCTTT. Full variable domain (missing parts from reference TRBV30 and TRBJ1-1): SQTIHQWPATLVQPVGSPLSLECTVEGTSNPNLYWYRQAAGRGLQLLFYSVGIGQISSEVPQNLSASRPQDRQFILSSKKLLLSDSGFYLCAWSGDSEAFFGQGTRLTVV.

CDR3 nucleotides: TGTGCCAGCAGTTTATACTCCCAGGGCGAGCAGTACTTC. Residues: CASSLYSQGEQYF. The chain has TRBV27 and TRBJ2-7, with TRBD1 as a possible D gene (5 bases). Germline loops: CDR1 MNHEY, CDR2 SMNVEV (reference sequence). This CDR3 has 13 residues. V lost 1 base and J lost 6, with 10 bases in between.

The chain is built from TRBV14 and TRBJ2-3; no clear D. V was pared by 2 bases and J by 3 bases, with 9 bases between. CDR3 length: 14 residues. The germline CDR1 and CDR2 sequences are SGHDN and FVKESK. This CDR3 reads CASSQLGNTDTQYF. The CDR3 coding sequence is TGTGCCAGCAGCCAACTAGGGAATACAGATACGCAGTATTTT.

The rearrangement joins TRBV15 to TRBJ1-4; D call uncertain. Germline-derived CDR1 and CDR2 are LNHNV and YYDKDF (reference sequence). The CDR3 totals 15 residues. The V end lost 0 bases, the J end lost 7 bases, and 12 bases lay between the germline ends. The CDR3 spells CATSRDSPSGEKLFF. In DNA form, the CDR3 reads TGTGCCACCAGCAGAGACTCCCCGTCGGGTGAAAAACTGTTTTTT.

V gene TRBV6-5 combines with J gene TRBJ1-2; 7 bases align to TRBD1. This CDR3 has 14 residues. Germline V CDR1 and CDR2: MNHEY, SVGAGI. J was trimmed by 5 bases and V by 6 bases; bases with no gene match: 9. The CDR3 sequence is CASSPGGVKYGYTF. CDR3 coding DNA: TGTGCCAGCAGCCCAGGGGGGGTTAAGTATGGCTACACCTTC.

The V gene is TRBV12-3 or TRBV12-4, the J gene TRBJ1-4; D call uncertain. Trimming cost V 4 bases and J 8 bases, with 11 bases left between them. The CDR3 consists of 13 residues. Written as DNA, the CDR3 is TGTGCCAGCAGTTACGAAGGTGGCGAAAAACTGTTTTTT. It encodes CASSYEGGEKLFF.

The J gene is TRBJ2-3, the V gene TRBV4-3, with 12 bases aligning to TRBD2. The CDR3 covers 17 residues. Trimming removed 1 base from V and 3 bases from J; junction bases left unmatched: 5. The V gene's germline CDR1 is LGHNA and CDR2 YSLEER. The CDR3 nucleotides are TGCGCCAGCAGCCAAGTAGGACTAGCGGGAAATACAGATACGCAGTATTTT. This codes for CASSQVGLAGNTDTQYF.

The chain couples TRBV2 to TRBJ2-5; D perhaps matches TRBD1 (5 bases). With 4 bases removed from V and 5 bases from J, the gap between germline ends came to 14 bases. In germline, CDR1 is SNHLY, CDR2 FYNNEI. This CDR3 region has 14 residues. DNA of the CDR3: TGTGCCAGCAGTGGGAATAGCTGGGGCGAGACCCAGTACTTC. Its translation is CASSGNSWGETQYF.

This clonotype was counted between two and nine times. The chain links TRBV6-2 or TRBV6-3 to TRBJ1-5; 7 bases line up with TRBD1. The CDR3 totals 14 residues. The V gene end was trimmed by 6 bases and the J gene end by 4 bases; junction bases not matched to a gene: 6. Germline CDR1 and CDR2: MNHEY and SVGEGT. CDR3 residues: CASSTGTVNQPQHF. CDR3 in DNA: TGTGCCAGCAGCACCGGGACAGTAAATCAGCCCCAGCATTTT.

The chain uses TRBV14 and TRBJ1-1; D remains ambiguous. CDR3 length: 12 residues. The V end was cut by 8 bases, the J end by 4 bases, with 11 bases between. Germline-derived CDR1 and CDR2 are SGHDN and FVKESK. The CDR3 region is CASSRGGTEAFF. DNA for the CDR3: TGTGCCAGCTCAAGAGGTGGCACTGAAGCTTTCTTT.

The chain employs TRBV29-1 and TRBJ2-2; D call uncertain. The germline gives CDR1 SQVTM, CDR2 ANQGSEA. Trimming shortened V by 7 bases and J by 1 base, and 13 bases separated the two germline ends. The CDR3 is made up of 14 amino acids. The CDR3 sequence is CSALTQLNTGELFF. The CDR3 region has the DNA TGCAGCGCCTTGACCCAGCTGAACACCGGGGAGCTGTTTTTT.

The chain recombines TRBV29-1 with TRBJ2-7, with 8 bases lining up with TRBD2. Unmatched junction bases numbered 8, after V lost 6 bases and J lost 1 base. The CDR3 has 14 residues. Germline CDR1 and CDR2: SQVTM and ANQGSEA. The CDR3 DNA is TGCAGCGTGGGAACAGCGGGAGCGTCCTACGAGCAGTACTTC. Amino acids: CSVGTAGASYEQYF.